This paragraph reports one TCR beta chain. The V segment lost 0 bases and the J segment 4 bases; nucleotides outside the gene matches: 9. CDR1 is LNHDA, CDR2 SQIVND, per germline (reference sequence). The CDR3 covers 17 residues. The data derive from a study of molecular identifiers for immune sequencing clone quantification. Methods described previously, with TCR primers listed, were used for bulk TCR libraries. TCRdb recomputed calls from the PCR reads with MiXCR, one row per CDR3 protein. The table shows approximately 54,000 distinct CDR3 sequences, with roughly a quarter occurring only once. This clonotype was sampled from a human donor in good health. Some libraries in this study had Jurkat cell RNA spiked in. Material for sequencing was naive CD8+ T cells from blood, with Jurkat cell RNA spiked in. Indicated subset: FACS-sorted CD8+CD4-CCR7+CD45RA+ naive T cells. The chain uses TRBV19 and TRBJ1-2, with TRBD1 matching 9 bases. DNA of the CDR3: TGTGCCAGTAGTATAGATCCGGGGACAGGGCGAAGCTATGGCTACACCTTC. Its translation: CASSIDPGTGRSYGYTF.